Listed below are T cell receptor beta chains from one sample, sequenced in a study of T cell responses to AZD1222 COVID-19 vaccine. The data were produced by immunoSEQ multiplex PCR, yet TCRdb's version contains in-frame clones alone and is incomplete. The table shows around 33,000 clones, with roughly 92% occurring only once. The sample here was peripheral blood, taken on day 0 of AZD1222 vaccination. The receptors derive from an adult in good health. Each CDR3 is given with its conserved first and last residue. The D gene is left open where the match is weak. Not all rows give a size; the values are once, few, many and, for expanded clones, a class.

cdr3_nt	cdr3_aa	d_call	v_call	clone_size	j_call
TGTGCCAGCAGCTTAGCGGGCAGGGGTAATTCACCCCTCCACTTT	CASSLAGRGNSPLHF	.	TRBV11-2	.	TRBJ1-6
TGTGCCAGCAGTTACGGGCGGGGGTTCCGCTATGGCTACACCTTC	CASSYGRGFRYGYTF	.	TRBV6-5	.	TRBJ1-2
TGTGCCAGCAGTACAACAGGGTACAACACCATATATTTT	CASSTTGYNTIYF	.	TRBV6-5	.	TRBJ1-3
TGCGCCAGCAGCTCGATGGACAGGCCTAGCTCTGGAAACACCATATATTTT	CASSSMDRPSSGNTIYF	TRBD1	TRBV5-1	.	TRBJ1-3
TGTGCCAGCAGCCCGGGACTAGCGGGGGCCCTAGGGGAGCAGTACTTC	CASSPGLAGALGEQYF	TRBD2	TRBV7-2	.	TRBJ2-7
TGTGCCAGCAGCTTGGAGGCCAGGGAGACCAGTGAAGCTTTCTTT	CASSLEARETSEAFF	.	TRBV5-4	.	TRBJ1-1
TGTGCCAGCAGCGGACGGCTTAGGAACAATGAGCAGTTCTTC	CASSGRLRNNEQFF	.	TRBV6-2/TRBV6-3	.	TRBJ2-1
TGTGCCAGCAGTACTTCTTACGGGACCCCTTCCTACAATGAGCAGTTCTTC	CASSTSYGTPSYNEQFF	.	TRBV27	.	TRBJ2-1
TGCGCCAGCATCCAGACTAGCGGGGGAGATACCGGGGAGCTGTTTTTT	CASIQTSGGDTGELFF	TRBD2	TRBV10-2	.	TRBJ2-2
TGTGCCAGCGGACAGGGGGAAAGAAACACCATATATTTT	CASGQGERNTIYF	TRBD1	TRBV12-3/TRBV12-4	.	TRBJ1-3
TGTGCCAGCAGCTTAGGTGGGACAGGGGACTATGGCTACACCTTC	CASSLGGTGDYGYTF	TRBD1	TRBV11-2	.	TRBJ1-2
TGTGCCAGCAGTTCCGGGAGGTCGGGTCGGTGGGAGACCCAGTACTTC	CASSSGRSGRWETQYF	TRBD2	TRBV6-2/TRBV6-3	once	TRBJ2-5
TGTGCCAGCAGCAACACAGATACGCAGTATTTT	CASSNTDTQYF	.	TRBV11-2	.	TRBJ2-3
TGCGCCAGCAGCCAACCCGGGACAGGTGGTGAAAAACTGTTTTTT	CASSQPGTGGEKLFF	TRBD1	TRBV4-3	.	TRBJ1-4
TGTGCTAGTGGCCCATTACGGACTAGCGGGGTCCCGAAGGACACCGGGGAGCTGTTTTTT	CASGPLRTSGVPKDTGELFF	TRBD2	TRBV12-5	.	TRBJ2-2
TGTGCCAGCAGCTTAGTAGGGGGGCGGAATGGCTACACCTTC	CASSLVGGRNGYTF	.	TRBV11-2	.	TRBJ1-2
TGTGCCAGCAGCCCCGGGACAGGGTTAGGAAAACTGTTTTTT	CASSPGTGLGKLFF	TRBD1	TRBV11-2	.	TRBJ1-4
TGTGCCAGCAGTACAGATACAACATTCGGTTCAGCTTTCTTT	CASSTDTTFGSAFF	.	TRBV6-5	.	TRBJ1-1
TGTGCCAGCAGGCTAGGGACAGACTACGAGCAGTACTTC	CASRLGTDYEQYF	TRBD1	TRBV2	.	TRBJ2-7
TGTGCCAGCACTCGACAGGGGAACACTGAAGCTTTCTTT	CASTRQGNTEAFF	TRBD1	TRBV6-5	.	TRBJ1-1
TGTGCCAGCTCACTCACGAGGGGACAGGGAGCGAACACTGAAGCTTTCTTT	CASSLTRGQGANTEAFF	TRBD1	TRBV18	.	TRBJ1-1
TGTGCCAGCAGTAACAGGGGAGGCGGCTACACCTTC	CASSNRGGGYTF	TRBD1	TRBV6-5	.	TRBJ1-2
TGTGCCACCGACCGGACAGGGAAGAACTACGAGCAGTACTTC	CATDRTGKNYEQYF	TRBD1	TRBV24-1	.	TRBJ2-7
TGTGCCAGTAGTATCATGATGGGAAACTATGGCTACACCTTC	CASSIMMGNYGYTF	.	TRBV19	.	TRBJ1-2
TGTGCCAGCAGTTCCGGGACAGGGAACTATGGCTACACCTTC	CASSSGTGNYGYTF	TRBD1	TRBV5-4	.	TRBJ1-2
TGCAGCGTTGAAACAGGAAACTATGGCTACACCTTC	CSVETGNYGYTF	.	TRBV29-1	.	TRBJ1-2
TGTGCCAGTAGAGGCCGGGACAGGGGTTATAGCAATCAGCCCCAGCATTTT	CASRGRDRGYSNQPQHF	TRBD1	TRBV19	.	TRBJ1-5
TGTGCCACCCGGGGGGTTCAGGGAAATTGGGTGCCCGGCTACACCTTC	CATRGVQGNWVPGYTF	.	TRBV28	.	TRBJ1-2
TGTGCCAGCAGCTACGGAGCGGACAGGGAAGCAGATACGCAGTATTTT	CASSYGADREADTQYF	TRBD1	TRBV7-6	.	TRBJ2-3
TGTGCCAGCAGCCCCGGGGATCGGGGGAGACCCGGGGAGCTGTTTTTT	CASSPGDRGRPGELFF	.	TRBV5-8	.	TRBJ2-2
TGTGCCAGCAGTTTACGGAGGACAGGGAACACTGAAGCTTTCTTT	CASSLRRTGNTEAFF	TRBD1	TRBV28	.	TRBJ1-1
TGTGCCAGCAGCCCTATAAGGACAGGGGACACTGAAGCTTTCTTT	CASSPIRTGDTEAFF	TRBD1	TRBV7-8	.	TRBJ1-1
TGTGCCAGCAGCGGAGAGACAGGGCATTCACCCCTCCACTTT	CASSGETGHSPLHF	TRBD1	TRBV5-6	.	TRBJ1-6
TGTGCCAGCAGCCCCCGGACAGAAGAGGACTATGGCTACACCTTC	CASSPRTEEDYGYTF	.	TRBV3-1/TRBV3-2	.	TRBJ1-2
TGTGCCAGCAGCCCCTACGACAGGGTGGATTCACCCCTCCACTTT	CASSPYDRVDSPLHF	TRBD1	TRBV3-1/TRBV3-2	.	TRBJ1-6
TGTGCCAGCAGTAAACACGGGGTCGCTGACAATGAGCAGTTCTTC	CASSKHGVADNEQFF	.	TRBV6-5	.	TRBJ2-1
TGTGCCAGCAGCTCAACTATTGGGGGCTGGGAGACCCAGTACTTC	CASSSTIGGWETQYF	.	TRBV7-6	.	TRBJ2-5
TGCGCCAGCAGCCAAGAGCGGGGCTACGAGCAGTACTTC	CASSQERGYEQYF	.	TRBV4-1	.	TRBJ2-7
TGTGCCAGCAGACCCCAAACCGGGTGGGGCACTGAAGCTTTCTTT	CASRPQTGWGTEAFF	.	TRBV25-1	.	TRBJ1-1
TGTGCCAGCAGCATGACAGGGATCTATGGCTACACCTTC	CASSMTGIYGYTF	TRBD1	TRBV7-2	.	TRBJ1-2
TGTGCCAGCAACAGGGGTCCTAGCAATCAGCCCCAGCATTTT	CASNRGPSNQPQHF	TRBD1	TRBV19	.	TRBJ1-5
TGTGCCAGCAGCCAAGAGGGAAGGGGGCTGCGGGGCTACACCTTC	CASSQEGRGLRGYTF	TRBD1	TRBV3-1/TRBV3-2	few	TRBJ1-2
TGTGCCAGCAGCAAAGCGCACGGGACACGCCAGAGGCTGTTTTTT	CASSKAHGTRQRLFF	.	TRBV21-1	.	TRBJ2-2
TGTGCCAGCAGTTTTCGGGAGGGTGGCTACACCTTC	CASSFREGGYTF	.	TRBV12-3/TRBV12-4	.	TRBJ1-2
TGTGCCAGCAGCTCCTTTGTTAGGGTCGGGAGTGAAAAACTGTTTTTT	CASSSFVRVGSEKLFF	.	TRBV7-2	.	TRBJ1-4
TGTGCCATCAGTGAAGAGGGCAGGGGGCGAACCGGCACAGATACGCAGTATTTT	CAISEEGRGRTGTDTQYF	TRBD1	TRBV10-3	.	TRBJ2-3
TGTGCCAGCAGTCGCCCGGGGAACACTGAAGCTTTCTTT	CASSRPGNTEAFF	.	TRBV6-5	.	TRBJ1-1
TGTGCCTGGAGTACTGCGAACACCGGGGAGCTGTTTTTT	CAWSTANTGELFF	.	TRBV30	.	TRBJ2-2
TGCGCCAGCAGCCAAGACAGGGCGAGGACTGAAGCTTTCTTT	CASSQDRARTEAFF	.	TRBV4-3	.	TRBJ1-1
TGTGCCAGCAGCTTATCTGGGTATAACAATGAAAAACTGTTTTTT	CASSLSGYNNEKLFF	.	TRBV11-2	few	TRBJ1-4
TGTGCCAGTACCCCCCCCGGCGGGGGGGCCGCAGATACGCAGTATTTT	CASTPPGGGAADTQYF	TRBD2	TRBV19	few	TRBJ2-3
TGTGCCAGCAGTTATCGGGCGGGGACGCAGTATTTT	CASSYRAGTQYF	.	TRBV6-5	once	TRBJ2-3
TGTGCCAGTATTCAGGGAAGTGGGACTAATGAAAAACTGTTTTTT	CASIQGSGTNEKLFF	.	TRBV19	.	TRBJ1-4